These T cell receptor beta chains were read from a single sample in a study of blood T cell repertoires in COVID-19. Sequencing was performed with immunoSEQ multiplex PCR; in TCRdb, only in-frame clones are kept and a portion is missing. The sample includes 88,000 or so clones, more than 75% of them seen just once. Sequences were obtained from peripheral blood. The receptor source for this set is a human donor in a cohort sampled during active COVID-19. Each CDR3 is given with its conserved first and last residue. The D gene is left open where the match is weak. Size is omitted from some rows. Given values are once, few, many or a class for expanded clones.

d_call: TRBD2; j_call: TRBJ2-7; v_call: TRBV4-1; clone_size: NA; cdr3_aa: CASSQPLTSGGSYEQYF; cdr3_nt: TGCGCCAGCAGCCAGCCCCTGACTAGCGGAGGCTCCTACGAGCAGTACTTC
d_call: NA; j_call: TRBJ2-1; v_call: TRBV4-2; clone_size: NA; cdr3_aa: CASSQGTWGNEQFF; cdr3_nt: TGTGCCAGCAGCCAAGGGACTTGGGGCAATGAGCAGTTCTTC
d_call: TRBD1; j_call: TRBJ1-4; v_call: TRBV7-9; clone_size: few; cdr3_aa: CASSLGQGAHEKLFF; cdr3_nt: TGTGCCAGCAGCTTAGGACAGGGGGCGCATGAAAAACTGTTTTTT
d_call: TRBD2; j_call: TRBJ2-1; v_call: TRBV7-2; clone_size: NA; cdr3_aa: CASSHPTSSGNEQFF; cdr3_nt: TGTGCCAGCAGCCATCCGACTAGCAGTGGGAATGAGCAGTTCTTC
d_call: TRBD2; j_call: TRBJ2-5; v_call: TRBV7-8; clone_size: NA; cdr3_aa: CASSPRTSGPTETQYF; cdr3_nt: TGTGCCAGCAGCCCCCGGACTAGCGGGCCGACGGAGACCCAGTACTTC
d_call: TRBD1; j_call: TRBJ1-1; v_call: TRBV27; clone_size: NA; cdr3_aa: CASSLLGTGEAFF; cdr3_nt: TGTGCCAGCAGTTTATTGGGGACAGGTGAAGCTTTCTTT
d_call: TRBD1; j_call: TRBJ2-1; v_call: TRBV10-1; clone_size: NA; cdr3_aa: CASSTGGSYNEQFF; cdr3_nt: TGCGCCAGCAGTACAGGGGGCTCCTACAATGAGCAGTTCTTC
d_call: TRBD1; j_call: TRBJ1-6; v_call: TRBV5-1; clone_size: NA; cdr3_aa: CASSVGQGNSPLHF; cdr3_nt: TGCGCCAGCAGCGTGGGACAGGGGAATTCACCCCTCCACTTT
d_call: TRBD1; j_call: TRBJ1-5; v_call: TRBV6-2/TRBV6-3; clone_size: few; cdr3_aa: CASSYGTGNQPQHF; cdr3_nt: TGTGCCAGCAGTTATGGGACAGGCAATCAGCCCCAGCATTTT
d_call: NA; j_call: TRBJ1-2; v_call: TRBV21-1; clone_size: NA; cdr3_aa: CASSNRQGASGYTF; cdr3_nt: TGTGCCAGCAGTAATAGACAGGGGGCATCGGGCTACACCTTC
d_call: NA; j_call: TRBJ2-2; v_call: TRBV4-1; clone_size: NA; cdr3_aa: CASSSSSASTGELFF; cdr3_nt: TGCGCCAGCTCATCGAGTAGTGCGAGCACCGGGGAGCTGTTTTTT
d_call: TRBD2; j_call: TRBJ2-2; v_call: TRBV20-1; clone_size: NA; cdr3_aa: CSASDGGRGTGELFF; cdr3_nt: TGCAGTGCTAGTGATGGCGGGAGAGGAACCGGGGAGCTGTTTTTT
d_call: TRBD1; j_call: TRBJ2-7; v_call: TRBV6-2/TRBV6-3; clone_size: NA; cdr3_aa: CASSYLIPGGTGADEQYF; cdr3_nt: TGTGCCAGCAGTTACCTGATACCGGGAGGGACAGGGGCAGACGAGCAGTACTTC
d_call: NA; j_call: TRBJ1-5; v_call: TRBV19; clone_size: once; cdr3_aa: CASSIVTGNQPQHF; cdr3_nt: TGTGCCAGTAGTATAGTAACAGGCAATCAGCCCCAGCATTTT
d_call: TRBD1; j_call: TRBJ2-7; v_call: TRBV4-2; clone_size: few; cdr3_aa: CASRGQITYEQYF; cdr3_nt: TGTGCCAGCCGGGGACAGATTACCTACGAGCAGTACTTC
d_call: NA; j_call: TRBJ2-7; v_call: TRBV5-1; clone_size: NA; cdr3_aa: CASSLGDTTYEQYF; cdr3_nt: TGCGCCAGCAGCTTGGGGGACACAACCTACGAGCAGTACTTC
d_call: TRBD1; j_call: TRBJ1-2; v_call: TRBV10-3; clone_size: NA; cdr3_aa: CAISERTGGANAYGYTF; cdr3_nt: TGTGCCATCAGTGAGAGGACAGGGGGTGCTAACGCTTATGGCTACACCTTC